A single sample is the source of the 20 T cell receptor beta chains below, sequenced in a study of regulatory T cells in long-lasting Graves disease. Libraries of TCR beta came from iRepertoire HTBI primers plus Arm-PCR of CDR3 regions. A single record per CDR3 protein comes from TCRdb applying MiXCR to the multiplex PCR reads. In the table there are hundreds of thousands of distinct CDR3 sequences, approximately 15% of which are singletons. Specified time point: newly diagnosed GD, antithyroid drugs for less than 3 months. After RNA was extracted from PBMCs, the TCR library was made from it. These data were likewise used in another study, on T cells in Graves' hyperthyroidism and ophthalmopathy.

This specimen was peripheral blood mononuclear cells (PBMCs), taken at new diagnosis, from a patient treated with antithyroid drugs. Every receptor here comes from a man aged 40-55 years with Graves disease.

This clonotype came up many times. V is TRBV27 and J is TRBJ2-3; D gene uncertain. CDR1 is MNHEY and CDR2 is SMNVEV in the germline V gene (reference sequence). The CDR3 sequence is 16 residues long. V lost 8 bases, J lost 3 bases, and 21 bases lay in between. In DNA form, the CDR3 reads TGTGCCAGCTCTGGGGAAGGGCTTAGGCGGACAGATACGCAGTATTTT. Protein product: CASSGEGLRRTDTQYF.

The chain carries TRBV20-1 and TRBJ1-1; 7 nucleotides match TRBD1. CDR1 and CDR2 from the germline V gene are DFQATT and SNEGSKA (reference sequence). This CDR3 is 13 amino acids long. J gave up 5 bases and V 5 bases, and 8 bases lay outside the gene matches. CDR3 in DNA: TGCAGTGCTTGGAGGGGGCTTGGGACTGAAGCTTTCTTT. It yields the protein CSAWRGLGTEAFF.

On this clonotype: A much larger clone sits a single nucleotide away, making a read error possible. The gene calls are TRBV3-1 and TRBJ2-5; TRBD2 is a possible D gene (6 bases). The ends were cut back, 7 bases at V and 4 bases at J, with 16 bases in the middle. The germline V gene has CDR1 LGHDT and CDR2 YNNKEL (reference sequence). The CDR3 spans 14 residues. The CDR3 loop is CASIQAERVETQYF. For the CDR3, the DNA is TGTGCCAGCATCCAGGCCGAGCGGGTAGAGACCCAGTACTTC.

This clonotype was recorded many times. The chain employs TRBV24-1 and TRBJ1-5; no clear D gene. Trimming took 3 bases from V and 7 from J, leaving 9 bases between them. The germline CDR1 and CDR2 sequences are KGHDR and SFDVKD. The CDR3 contains 13 residues. The CDR3 region has the DNA TGTGCCACCAGTGATCGCGACACACAGCCCCAGCATTTT. This gives the protein CATSDRDTQPQHF.

The gene calls are TRBV12-3 or TRBV12-4 and TRBJ1-5; a possible D gene is TRBD1 (5 bases). This CDR3 region has 15 residues. The V gene lost 4 bases and the J gene lost 4 bases, with 14 bases spanning the gap. The CDR3 loop is CASSSLSRGNQPQHF. The CDR3 DNA is TGTGCCAGCAGTTCCCTATCGCGGGGGAATCAGCCCCAGCATTTT.

This clonotype was observed many times. This chain links TRBV2 with TRBJ2-5; TRBD1 aligns across 7 bases. The length of the CDR3 is 15 residues. Germline CDR1 reads SNHLY; CDR2 reads FYNNEI. The ends lost 6 bases at V and 1 base at J; junction bases unmatched: 8. The CDR3 sequence: CASRLGGFGQETQYF. The CDR3, as DNA: TGTGCCAGCAGGTTAGGGGGCTTCGGCCAAGAGACCCAGTACTTC.

The V gene is TRBV12-3 or TRBV12-4, the J gene TRBJ2-5; 16 bases are shared with TRBD2. V trimming: 3 bases; J trimming: 1 base; junction bases outside the gene matches: 11. The CDR3 spans 20 residues. The DNA of the CDR3 is TGTGCCAGCAGTTTCAAGTCCTTGGGACTAGCGGGGGGGGGCCAAGAGACCCAGTACTTC. Protein: CASSFKSLGLAGGGQETQYF.

V is TRBV5-1 and J is TRBJ1-6; D not certain. Germline V gives CDR1 SGHRS, CDR2 YFSETQ. The CDR3 sequence is 14 residues long. V was shortened by 5 bases and J by 8 bases, with 14 bases between the two germline ends. The CDR3 nucleotides are TGCGCCAGCAGTCAATCCGGCTGGGATTCACCCCTCCACTTT. Translation gives CASSQSGWDSPLHF.

The table lists this clonotype with many counts. J is TRBJ2-2 and V is TRBV7-9, with a possible D match to TRBD1 (6 bases). V was pared by 2 bases and J by 5 bases, with 12 bases between. This CDR3 comprises 15 residues. Per the germline V gene, CDR1 is SEHNR and CDR2 is FQNEAQ (reference sequence). This CDR3 is CASSLQQGRTGELFF. In nucleotides, the CDR3 is TGTGCCAGCAGCTTACAACAGGGTCGGACCGGGGAGCTGTTTTTT. The entire variable domain, with the rest obtained from reference TRBV7-9 and TRBJ2-2, is as follows: DTGVSQNPRHKITKRGQNVTFRCDPISEHNRLYWYRQTLGQGPEFLTYFQNEAQLEKSRLLSDRFSAERPKGSFSTLEIQRTEQGDSAMYLCASSLQQGRTGELFFGEGSRLTVL.

This clonotype was recorded once. The CDR3 protein is CSATRTSGGQETQYF. DNA of the CDR3: TGCAGTGCCACCCGGACTAGCGGGGGTCAAGAGACCCAGTACTTC. The chain uses TRBV20-1 and TRBJ2-5; 13 nucleotides align to TRBD2. The trim removed 6 bases at V and 2 bases at J, leaving 6 bases unmatched. CDR1 DFQATT and CDR2 SNEGSKA come from the germline V gene (reference sequence). The CDR3 runs 15 residues.

This clonotype was observed a few times. V is TRBV7-3 and J is TRBJ2-3, with D possibly being TRBD1 (6 bases). V lost 5 bases and J 5 bases, leaving 11 bases between the germline ends. Germline V gene data show CDR1 as SGHTA and CDR2 as FQGTGA. The CDR3 extends over 13 amino acids. The CDR3, as DNA: TGTGCCAGCAGCCGTTGGGGGCTAGATACGCAGTATTTT. This encodes CASSRWGLDTQYF.

Turning to this clonotype: The junction departs from the called germline gene at one end, perhaps through a read error. The rearrangement links TRBV9 to TRBJ2-2; TRBD2 matches at 13 bases. Germline V lookup: CDR1 SGDLS, CDR2 YYNGEE. The CDR3 loop spans 18 amino acids. CDR3 in DNA: TGCGCCAGCAGCCACCCTGGACTAGCGGGGGCCTACACCGGGGAGCTGTTTTTT. As protein: CASSHPGLAGAYTGELFF. Together with reference TRBV9 and TRBJ2-2, the CDR3 gives the full variable domain: DSGVTQTPKHLITATGQRVTLRCSPRSGDLSVYWYQQSLDQGLQFLIQYYNGEERAKGNILERFSAQQFPDLHSELNLSSLELGDSALYFCASSHPGLAGAYTGELFFGEGSRLTVL.

This clonotype appeared many times. The chain recombines TRBV24-1 with TRBJ2-3; D perhaps matches TRBD1 (5 bases). CDR3 length: 16 residues. CDR1 is KGHDR and CDR2 is SFDVKD in the germline V gene. The V gene lost 6 bases and the J gene lost 0 bases, with 15 bases spanning the gap. CDR3 sequence: CATSSSGPESTDTQYF. CDR3 bases: TGTGCCACCAGTTCCTCAGGGCCTGAGAGCACAGATACGCAGTATTTT.

The V and J genes are TRBV5-4 and TRBJ2-3, with D perhaps TRBD1 (5 bases). CDR3 length: 14 amino acids. Trimming shortened V by 0 bases and J by 3 bases, and 8 bases separated the two germline ends. From germline, CDR1 is SGHNT and CDR2 YYREEE (reference sequence). The DNA for the CDR3 is TGTGCCAGCAGCTTGGATCAGGGAACAGATACGCAGTATTTT. Translated: CASSLDQGTDTQYF.

The chain combines TRBV7-2 with TRBJ1-2; D is unresolved. The CDR3 consists of 14 residues. Trimming left V 3 bases short and J 7 bases short, with 15 bases between. Germline assignment: CDR1 SGHTA and CDR2 FQGNSA. The CDR3 nucleotides read TGTGCCAGCAGCTTCCGAGACATTCTTGTTGGCTACACCTTC. Protein product: CASSFRDILVGYTF.

As regards this clonotype: A much larger clone lies a single base off, so this may be a read error. J is TRBJ2-3 and V is TRBV5-1; no firm D call. Germline V gene data show CDR1 as SGHRS and CDR2 as YFSETQ. The CDR3 length is 14 residues. The CDR3 DNA reads as TGTGCCAGCAGCTCGGAATTCCACACAGATACGCAGTATTTT. It codes for CASSSEFHTDTQYF.

Turning to this clonotype: The junction and the germline gene differ at one end; a read error may be behind it. This chain uses TRBV5-1 with TRBJ2-3; maybe TRBD1 (6 bases). This CDR3 has 11 amino acids. Germline CDR1 is SGHRS and CDR2 is YFSETQ. CDR3 DNA sequence: TGCGCCAGCAGCTTGGAGGGGGAACGAAGTTTT. It encodes CASSLEGERSF. The full variable domain, completed using reference TRBV5-1 and TRBJ2-3, is KAGVTQTPRYLIKTRGQQVTLSCSPISGHRSVSWYQQTPGQGLQFLFEYFSETQRNKGNFPGRFSGRQFSNSRSEMNVSTLELGDSALYLCASSLEGERSFGPGTRLTVL.

V is TRBV24-1 and J is TRBJ1-2; D possibly corresponds to TRBD1 (6 bases). CDR1 and CDR2 (germline): KGHDR, SFDVKD. The ends were cut back, 4 bases at V and 4 bases at J, with 9 bases in the middle. This CDR3 contains 13 residues. The CDR3 reads CATSDATGYGYTF. As DNA, the CDR3 is TGTGCCACCAGTGACGCGACAGGCTATGGCTACACCTTC.

This clonotype showed up many times. The chain has TRBV20-1 and TRBJ2-4, with D uncertain. V was clipped by 5 bases and J by 1 base, with 3 bases between them. The germline V gene encodes CDR1 DFQATT and CDR2 SNEGSKA (reference sequence). The CDR3 is 11 residues long. The CDR3 DNA follows: TGCAGTGCTGGGGCCAAAAACATTCAGTACTTC. It translates to CSAGAKNIQYF.

This clonotype has a handful of counts. A single base separates this from a much larger clone, so it may be a read error. CDR3 in DNA: TGTGCCCGGACCACAGCAGTCTCCTACACTGAAGCTTTCTTT. It yields the protein CARTTAVSYTEAFF. The rearrangement uses TRBV30 and TRBJ1-1, with unresolved D. From germline, CDR1 is GTSNPN and CDR2 SVGIG (reference sequence). The CDR3 contains 14 residues. V dropped 8 bases and J dropped 3 bases, with 19 bases sitting between them.